This T cell receptor beta chain emerged from a study of shared clonotypes between healthy human individuals. Whole-study results and caveats: The study's rarefaction showed incomplete sorted-subset sequencing despite large depth.

V lost 6 bases, J lost 6 bases, and 9 bases stayed unmatched. Germline V CDR1 and CDR2: MNHEY, SVGAGI. The CDR3 runs 15 residues. In its sample, this clone was seen once. Its specificity is not known. CD4+ cells were split into CD45RA+ naive and CD45RA-negative memory subsets. At deep level, the assay was performed. The data were produced by immunoSEQ multiplex PCR, yet TCRdb's version contains in-frame clones alone and is incomplete. This sample has 850,000 to 1,100,000 clones, with roughly 80% found just once. The rearrangement joins TRBV6-5 to TRBJ2-7; 12 nucleotides line up with TRBD1. Source material: memory CD4+ T cells from PBMCs. Subset meaning: CD45RA-negative fraction. The sequence was collected from a man between 18 and 29 years old in good health. Some clones in this sample may be carry-over from other donors' samples. The CDR3 loop is CASRATGQGAGEQYF. The CDR3 DNA sequence: TGTGCCAGCAGGGCAACGGGACAGGGGGCAGGCGAGCAGTACTTC.